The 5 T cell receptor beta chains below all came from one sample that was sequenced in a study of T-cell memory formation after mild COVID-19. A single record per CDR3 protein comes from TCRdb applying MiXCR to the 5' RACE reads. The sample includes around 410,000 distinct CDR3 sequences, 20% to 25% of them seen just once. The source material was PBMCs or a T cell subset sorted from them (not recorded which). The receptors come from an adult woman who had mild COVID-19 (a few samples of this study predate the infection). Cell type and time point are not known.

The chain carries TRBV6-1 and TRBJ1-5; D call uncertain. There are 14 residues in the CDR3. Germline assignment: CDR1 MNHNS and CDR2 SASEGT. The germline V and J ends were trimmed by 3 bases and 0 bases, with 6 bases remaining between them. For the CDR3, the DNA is TGTGCCAGCAGTGATGGCTATAGCAATCAGCCCCAGCATTTT. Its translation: CASSDGYSNQPQHF.

The CDR3 loop is CASSGQVQFF. For the CDR3, the DNA is TGTGCCAGCAGTGGGCAGGTGCAGTTCTTC. The chain links TRBV7-9 to TRBJ2-1; D unclear. The CDR3 spans 10 residues. Trimming pared 6 bases from V and 12 bases from J, leaving 9 bases between. CDR1 SEHNR and CDR2 FQNEAQ come from the germline V gene (reference sequence).

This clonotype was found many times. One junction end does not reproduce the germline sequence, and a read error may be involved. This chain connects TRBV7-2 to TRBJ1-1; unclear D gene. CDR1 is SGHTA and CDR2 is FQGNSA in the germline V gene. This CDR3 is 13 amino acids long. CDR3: CASSLDSNTEAFF. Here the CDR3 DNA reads TGCGCCAGCAGCTTGGACTCGAACACTGAAGCTTTCTTT.

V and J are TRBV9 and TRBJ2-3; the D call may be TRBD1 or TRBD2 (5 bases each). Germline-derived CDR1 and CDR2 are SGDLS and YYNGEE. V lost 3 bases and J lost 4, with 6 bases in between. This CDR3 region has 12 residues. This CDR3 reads CASSGGSDTQYF. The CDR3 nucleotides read TGTGCCAGCAGCGGGGGGTCAGATACGCAGTATTTT.

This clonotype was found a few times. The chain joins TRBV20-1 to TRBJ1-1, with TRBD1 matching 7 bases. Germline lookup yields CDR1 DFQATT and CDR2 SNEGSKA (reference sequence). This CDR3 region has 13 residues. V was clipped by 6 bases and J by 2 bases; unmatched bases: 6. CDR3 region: CSAAGTDNTEAFF. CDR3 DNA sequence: TGCAGTGCCGCGGGGACAGATAACACTGAAGCTTTCTTT.